This passage covers 31 T cell receptor beta chains from one sample sequenced in a study of T cell responses to AZD1222 COVID-19 vaccine. Only in-frame clones appear in the TCRdb table, and some are missing; sequencing was by immunoSEQ multiplex PCR. Among 150,000 to 200,000 clones, approximately 90% were seen once, and the ten largest hold less than 3%. The input for sequencing was peripheral blood, taken on day 0 of AZD1222 vaccination. All receptors come from an adult in good health.

The CDR3 loop reads CATSRDLSSYEQYF. CDR3 DNA: TGTGCCACCAGCAGAGATCTAAGTTCCTACGAGCAGTACTTC. This chain uses TRBV15 with TRBJ2-7; D gene uncertain. Trimming cost V 0 bases and J 1 base, with 7 bases left between them. There are 14 residues in the CDR3. Germline CDR1 reads LNHNV; CDR2 reads YYDKDF (reference sequence).

V usage is TRBV2 and J usage is TRBJ2-6; D remains unclear. Trimming removed 7 bases at V and 0 bases at J, with 13 bases between. The CDR3 spans 16 residues. The germline CDR1 and CDR2 sequences are SNHLY and FYNNEI. The CDR3 spells CASNDGSASGANVLTF. In DNA form, the CDR3 reads TGTGCCAGCAATGACGGATCCGCCTCTGGGGCCAACGTCCTGACTTTC.

V gene TRBV5-8 combines with J gene TRBJ1-5; no definite D call. The ends were cut back, 6 bases at V and 0 bases at J, with 13 bases in the middle. The CDR3 totals 15 residues. The germline CDR1 and CDR2 sequences are SGHTS and YDEGEE. The CDR3 DNA reads as TGTGCCAGCACCAACGACGGCTATAGCAATCAGCCCCAGCATTTT. Amino acid sequence: CASTNDGYSNQPQHF.

This rearrangement joins TRBV5-1 to TRBJ1-5; tentatively, D is TRBD1 (6 bases). Germline loops: CDR1 SGHRS, CDR2 YFSETQ. This CDR3 contains 16 residues. Trimming stripped 0 bases from V and 4 bases from J, with 14 bases between. CDR3 in DNA: TGCGCCAGCAGCTTGGGGACACAGGGCCGAAATCAGCCCCAGCATTTT. Residues: CASSLGTQGRNQPQHF.

The V gene is TRBV15, the J gene TRBJ2-3; D possibly corresponds to TRBD2 (6 bases). The CDR3 has 17 residues. V was pared by 0 bases and J by 8 bases, with 21 bases between. The germline V gene has CDR1 LNHNV and CDR2 YYDKDF (reference sequence). The CDR3 is CATSRESTYWREGTQYF. The CDR3 DNA sequence: TGTGCCACCAGCAGAGAGAGCACCTACTGGCGGGAAGGTACGCAGTATTTT.

The V call is TRBV29-1, the J call TRBJ1-1; D gene uncertain. The V end lost 8 bases, the J end lost 11 bases, and 21 bases lay between the germline ends. The CDR3 spans 12 residues. The germline gives CDR1 SQVTM, CDR2 ANQGSEA. CDR3 sequence reads: CSPNSGVVWAFF. The CDR3, as DNA: TGCAGCCCCAACAGCGGGGTCGTTTGGGCTTTCTTT.

This chain connects TRBV18 to TRBJ2-1; possible D gene TRBD2, 6 bases. CDR1 KGHSH and CDR2 LQKENI come from the germline V gene. The V and J ends lost 1 base and 3 bases respectively, with 16 bases between them. CDR3 length: 17 amino acids. This CDR3 is CASSPRSGRDFYNEQFF. DNA for the CDR3: TGTGCCAGCTCACCACGGTCGGGGCGGGATTTCTACAATGAGCAGTTCTTC.

The DNA for the CDR3 is TGTGCCAGCTCACTAACCTCGGCAGAAGAGACCCAGTACTTC. This gives the protein CASSLTSAEETQYF. The rearrangement links TRBV18 to TRBJ2-5; D uncertain. Germline V gene sequence: CDR1 KGHSH, CDR2 LQKENI. The CDR3 is 14 residues long. V lost 4 bases to trimming and J lost 3 bases, with 12 bases between them.

The rearrangement links TRBV29-1 to TRBJ1-1; TRBD1 might be the D (6 bases). CDR1 SQVTM and CDR2 ANQGSEA come from the germline V gene. The CDR3 sequence is 15 residues long. V lost 6 bases and J lost 3, with 20 bases in between. CDR3 sequence reads: CSVGNQWGGHTEAFF. In nucleotides, the CDR3 is TGCAGCGTAGGTAACCAATGGGGGGGCCACACTGAAGCTTTCTTT.

V usage is TRBV4-1 and J usage is TRBJ2-5, with D tentatively TRBD1 or TRBD2 (5 bases each). The CDR3 runs 15 residues. V dropped 1 base and J dropped 0 bases, with 9 bases sitting between them. CDR1 is MGHRA and CDR2 is YSYEKL in the germline V gene. The CDR3, as DNA: TGCGCCAGCAGCCAAGGGGACGGAAACCAAGAGACCCAGTACTTC. The encoded protein is CASSQGDGNQETQYF.

The rearrangement links TRBV27 to TRBJ1-1; a weak D match, TRBD1 (6 bases). Germline V gives CDR1 MNHEY, CDR2 SMNVEV (reference sequence). V dropped 5 bases and J dropped 0 bases, with 22 bases sitting between them. The CDR3 has 18 residues. The DNA for the CDR3 is TGTGCCAGCAGTAAGTACAGGGTTAAATTCACCATGAACACTGAAGCTTTCTTT. Protein sequence: CASSKYRVKFTMNTEAFF.

The chain recombines TRBV5-1 with TRBJ2-7; 8 positions agree with TRBD1. This CDR3 region has 15 residues. V trimming: 2 bases; J trimming: 0 bases; junction bases outside the gene matches: 4. Germline values: CDR1 SGHRS, CDR2 YFSETQ. The CDR3, as DNA: TGCGCCAGCAGCTTAGGACAGGGTTTCTCCTACGAGCAGTACTTC. Encoded protein: CASSLGQGFSYEQYF.

This chain connects TRBV10-3 to TRBJ1-2, with D possibly being TRBD1 (5 bases). The CDR3 has 16 residues. In germline, CDR1 is ENHRY, CDR2 SYGVKD. Trimming removed 4 bases at V and 8 bases at J, with 23 bases between. CDR3 sequence reads: CAISVSAGLRGGGYTF. CDR3 nucleotides: TGTGCCATCAGTGTCTCAGCGGGTCTCCGGGGGGGAGGCTACACCTTC.

The chain recombines TRBV6-5 with TRBJ1-1; possibly TRBD1 for D (5 bases). There are 11 residues in the CDR3. The germline V gene encodes CDR1 MNHEY and CDR2 SVGAGI. The ends were cut back, 11 bases at V and 5 bases at J, with 12 bases in the middle. CDR3 sequence reads: CAGRRGTEAFF. The CDR3 region has the DNA TGTGCCGGTCGCCGGGGGACTGAAGCTTTCTTT.

V is TRBV7-2 and J is TRBJ2-7, with D perhaps TRBD2 (6 bases). Germline-derived CDR1 and CDR2 are SGHTA and FQGNSA. With 2 bases removed from V and 3 bases from J, the gap between germline ends came to 8 bases. The CDR3 consists of 13 residues. The CDR3 loop is CASSLPSVYEQYF. For the CDR3, the DNA is TGTGCCAGCAGCTTACCTAGCGTCTACGAGCAGTACTTC. Full variable domain (missing parts from reference TRBV7-2 and TRBJ2-7): GAGVSQSPSNKVTEKGKDVELRCDPISGHTALYWYRQSLGQGLEFLIYFQGNSAPDKSGLPSDRFSAERTGGSVSTLTIQRTQQEDSAVYLCASSLPSVYEQYFGPGTRLTVT.

The J gene is TRBJ1-1, the V gene TRBV4-1, with D unresolved. From germline, CDR1 is MGHRA and CDR2 YSYEKL. CDR3 length: 13 amino acids. Deletions cut 1 base from V and 5 bases from J, with 8 bases between. The CDR3 sequence: CASSQGEGTEAFF. The DNA of the CDR3 is TGCGCCAGCAGCCAAGGGGAGGGAACTGAAGCTTTCTTT.

The rearrangement uses TRBV11-2 and TRBJ2-7; D gene uncertain. CDR3 length: 11 residues. Germline CDR1 SGHAT, CDR2 FQNNGV. V lost 5 bases and J 4 bases, leaving 6 bases between the germline ends. The DNA of the CDR3 is TGTGCCAGCAGCCAGTTGTACGAGCAGTACTTC. Translating it yields CASSQLYEQYF.

DNA for the CDR3: TGTGCCAGCAGCTTGGAGCCAGCGTTGAGCTCCTACGAGCAGTACTTC. Protein product: CASSLEPALSSYEQYF. The gene calls are TRBV5-5 and TRBJ2-7; D remains unclear. The CDR3 extends over 16 amino acids. Germline V gene data show CDR1 as SGHKS and CDR2 as YYEKEE (reference sequence). V lost 0 bases and J lost 0, with 13 bases in between.

This chain links TRBV5-1 with TRBJ2-1, with 7 bases aligning to TRBD1. With V trimmed by 3 bases and J by 10 bases, 13 bases remained unmatched. Looked up from germline, CDR1 is SGHRS and CDR2 is YFSETQ. The CDR3 sequence is 15 residues long. Here the CDR3 DNA reads TGCGCCAGCAGCTCCAGACAGGGCAACAAACAAGAGCAGTTCTTC. Protein: CASSSRQGNKQEQFF.

In nucleotides, the CDR3 is TGTGCCAGCACCGGACTAGCGGGAGTTTTGGACATTCAGTACTTC. This gives the protein CASTGLAGVLDIQYF. The chain employs TRBV2 and TRBJ2-4, with TRBD2 identical over 13 bases. J was trimmed by 8 bases and V by 7 bases; bases with no gene match: 8. This CDR3 region has 15 residues. Germline CDR1 reads SNHLY; CDR2 reads FYNNEI.

The chain couples TRBV7-9 to TRBJ2-7; 9 nucleotides match TRBD1. After removal of 2 bases from V and 5 bases from J, the junction contained 4 bases not matched to a gene. Germline CDR1 SEHNR, CDR2 FQNEAQ (reference sequence). The CDR3 extends over 14 amino acids. The chain's CDR3 is CASSLWTGANEQYF. The CDR3 DNA sequence: TGTGCCAGCAGCTTATGGACAGGGGCAAACGAGCAGTACTTC.

This sequence joins TRBV10-1 and TRBJ1-1, with a possible D match to TRBD1 (6 bases). Trimming took off 2 bases at V and 5 bases at J, with 15 bases between the two ends. Looked up from germline, CDR1 is WNHNN and CDR2 is SYGVQD (reference sequence). This CDR3 region has 15 residues. This CDR3 reads CASSEEAGVRTEAFF. CDR3 DNA: TGCGCCAGCAGTGAGGAGGCAGGGGTACGAACTGAAGCTTTCTTT.

This clone was seen once. Sequence at one end of the junction differs from germline and may be a read error. This chain connects TRBV19 to TRBJ2-7; weak D call: TRBD1 (6 bases). The germline V gene has CDR1 LNHDA and CDR2 SQIVND (reference sequence). The CDR3 runs to 15 residues. Here the CDR3 reads CATSKGTMNRYEQYF. The CDR3 DNA is TGTGCCACTAGTAAGGGGACAATGAATCGGTACGAGCAGTACTTC.

The J gene is TRBJ2-1, the V gene TRBV19; 7 bases line up with TRBD2. The germline V gene has CDR1 LNHDA and CDR2 SQIVND (reference sequence). Trimming cost V 0 bases and J 0 bases; bases outside gene matches: 2. The CDR3 is 16 residues long. CDR3 protein: CASSIDREGSYNEQFF. CDR3 DNA sequence: TGTGCCAGTAGTATAGATAGGGAGGGCTCCTACAATGAGCAGTTCTTC.

This chain uses TRBV19 with TRBJ1-4, with 7 bases matching TRBD1. The germline CDR1 and CDR2 sequences are LNHDA and SQIVND (reference sequence). J was trimmed by 0 bases and V by 5 bases; bases with no gene match: 6. This CDR3 is built from 16 residues. CDR3 sequence reads: CASSATGNPTNEKLFF. The DNA of the CDR3 is TGTGCCAGTAGTGCGACAGGGAACCCAACTAATGAAAAACTGTTTTTT.

The chain has TRBV7-8 and TRBJ1-2; D unresolved. V was pared by 4 bases and J by 5 bases, with 11 bases between. The CDR3 covers 13 residues. The germline V gene encodes CDR1 SGHVS and CDR2 FQNEAQ. The CDR3 loop reads CASSSKVGYGYTF. The DNA of the CDR3 is TGTGCCAGCAGCTCCAAAGTCGGGTATGGCTACACCTTC.

The chain has TRBV14 and TRBJ2-4, with 13 bases fitting TRBD2. V was pared by 1 base and J by 8 bases, with 11 bases of the junction left unmatched. The CDR3 is made up of 18 amino acids. CDR1 SGHDN and CDR2 FVKESK come from the germline V gene. In nucleotides, the CDR3 is TGTGCCAGCAGCCAAGGGGGGAGGACTAGCGGGAGAAGGGACATTCAGTACTTC. It codes for CASSQGGRTSGRRDIQYF.

The CDR3 bases are TGTGCCTGGAGTGTACGGGTCGCGGACACTGAAGCTTTCTTT. Translating it yields CAWSVRVADTEAFF. The chain recombines TRBV30 with TRBJ1-1, with no clear D. V lost 0 bases to trimming and J lost 3 bases, with 11 bases between them. The CDR3 runs 14 residues. Germline-derived CDR1 and CDR2 are GTSNPN and SVGIG (reference sequence).

The chain employs TRBV24-1 and TRBJ2-1; maybe TRBD2 (6 bases). V was trimmed by 7 bases and J by 7 bases, leaving 13 bases between them. The CDR3 totals 13 residues. Germline V gene lookup returns CDR1 KGHDR and CDR2 SFDVKD. The CDR3 spells CATSGEVWNEQFF. The DNA of the CDR3 is TGTGCCACCAGCGGGGAGGTCTGGAATGAGCAGTTCTTC.

The rearrangement uses TRBV14 and TRBJ2-3; TRBD2 agrees at 9 bases. The V segment lost 0 bases and the J segment 2 bases; nucleotides outside the gene matches: 18. From germline, CDR1 is SGHDN and CDR2 FVKESK. The CDR3 loop spans 21 amino acids. Here the CDR3 DNA reads TGTGCCAGCAGCCAAGAGTGGACTAGCGCGCCCTTGAAGCCAACCACAGATACGCAGTATTTT. Translating gives CASSQEWTSAPLKPTTDTQYF.

The sample holds a few counts of this clone. This sample includes further DNA sequences coding for the same CDR3. The chain is built from TRBV19 and TRBJ2-7; D unclear. CDR3 length: 13 amino acids. V was cut by 5 bases and J by 2 bases, with 10 bases left in between. The germline CDR1 and CDR2 sequences are LNHDA and SQIVND (reference sequence). The CDR3 protein is CASSPGPAYEQYF. The CDR3 DNA follows: TGTGCCAGTAGTCCGGGCCCCGCCTACGAGCAGTACTTC.